Sequencing of this T cell receptor (beta chain) was carried out in a study of tumor-infiltrating lymphocytes in primary liver carcinoma. A constant-region primer primed TCR beta cDNA synthesis from about 0.55 ug of total RNA. Libraries for TCR beta were built through three nested multiplex PCR rounds, which together made up a slightly modified ARM-PCR procedure. The first two PCR rounds used TRBV1-TRBV30 primers with a Cbeta primer, around 10 cycles each. TCRdb re-called the multiplex PCR reads through MiXCR, storing one row per CDR3 protein. The sample holds tens of thousands of distinct CDR3 sequences; over 65% are singletons and the top ten take roughly three fifths. CDR1 and CDR2 (germline): SGHKS, YYEKEE (reference sequence). This CDR3 contains 13 residues. Comments on this clonotype: The conserved phenylalanine or tryptophan normally closing the CDR3 is absent here, so this likely arose from a read error.

Extraction of RNA together with DNA used about 17-31 mg of unsorted bulk tissue. The TCR originated in a man aged 35-49 years with primary liver carcinoma and hepatitis B virus infection. The V and J genes are TRBV5-5 and TRBJ2-3; D gene uncertain. The sample was liver tumor tissue from sampling region 2. Subset noted: tumor region T2, inferior pole. CDR3 region: CASSFRLADMQYY. DNA of the CDR3: TGTGCCAGCAGCTTTCGTCTTGCAGATATGCAGTATTAT.